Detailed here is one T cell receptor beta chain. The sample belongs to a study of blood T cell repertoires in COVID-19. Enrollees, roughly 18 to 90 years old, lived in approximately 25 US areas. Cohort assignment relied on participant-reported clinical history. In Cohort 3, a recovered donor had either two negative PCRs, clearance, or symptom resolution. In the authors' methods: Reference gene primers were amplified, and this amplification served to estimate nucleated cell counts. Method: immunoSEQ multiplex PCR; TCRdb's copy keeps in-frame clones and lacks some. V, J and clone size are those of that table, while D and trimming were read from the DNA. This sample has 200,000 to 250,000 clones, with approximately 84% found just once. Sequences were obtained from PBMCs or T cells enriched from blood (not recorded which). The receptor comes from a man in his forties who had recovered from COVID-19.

CDR3 protein: CASSPGTGGLDEQFF. For the CDR3, the DNA is TGTGCCAGCAGCCCGGGGACAGGGGGTTTGGATGAGCAGTTCTTC. This chain connects TRBV7-3 to TRBJ2-1; 11 bases match TRBD1. V shed 5 bases and J 8 bases; nucleotides not matched to a gene: 8. The CDR3 runs to 15 residues. Per the germline V gene, CDR1 is SGHTA and CDR2 is FQGTGA.